The clone carrying this TCR beta chain was counted a few times. Its antigen is not identified. MiXCR was run by TCRdb on the 5' RACE reads, yielding one entry per CDR3 protein. The data hold 65,000 to 95,000 distinct CDR3 sequences, with about 13% observed a single time. The record originates from a study of T-cell memory formation after mild COVID-19. General study results and limits: Some SARS-CoV-2-responding clones were already detected in memory before infection.

Trimming removed 5 bases from V and 9 bases from J, with 8 bases in between. The CDR3 is 11 amino acids. The germline V gene has CDR1 SEHNR and CDR2 FQNEAQ (reference sequence). The receptor was derived from a young man who had mild COVID-19 (a few samples of this study predate the infection). Cell type and time point are not known. The sequencing sample was made of PBMCs or a T cell subset sorted from them (not recorded which). The chain has TRBV7-9 and TRBJ1-5; D is ambiguous. CDR3 bases: TGTGCCAGCAGCGCCTCTGGGCCCCAGCATTTT. It translates to CASSASGPQHF. Variable domain in full (rest from reference TRBV7-9 and TRBJ1-5): DTGVSQNPRHKITKRGQNVTFRCDPISEHNRLYWYRQTLGQGPEFLTYFQNEAQLEKSRLLSDRFSAERPKGSFSTLEIQRTEQGDSAMYLCASSASGPQHFGDGTRLSIL.